Presented here are 25 T cell receptor beta chains from one specimen sequenced in a study of cytomegalovirus exposure and HLA in healthy donors. It was with 60 Vbeta and 13 Jbeta primers that the PCR ran. Assay used: immunoSEQ multiplex PCR; TCRdb lists only in-frame clones, some missing. The sample holds over 70,000 clones, around 80% seen once. Material: PBMCs. Receptors were obtained from a male donor in good health and CMV-seropositive.

The chain couples TRBV30 to TRBJ2-7; D ambiguous. The V end lost 2 bases, the J end lost 2 bases, and 7 bases lay between the germline ends. CDR1 and CDR2 from the germline V gene are GTSNPN and SVGIG (reference sequence). This CDR3 comprises 12 residues. CDR3 protein: CAWSPTTYEQYF. The CDR3 DNA is TGTGCCTGGAGTCCTACGACCTACGAGCAGTACTTC. The full variable domain, its missing parts supplied by reference TRBV30 and TRBJ2-7, is SQTIHQWPATLVQPVGSPLSLECTVEGTSNPNLYWYRQAAGRGLQLLFYSVGIGQISSEVPQNLSASRPQDRQFILSSKKLLLSDSGFYLCAWSPTTYEQYFGPGTRLTVT.

The chain combines TRBV29-1 with TRBJ1-2; tentative D call: TRBD1 (5 bases). V was cut by 3 bases and J by 4 bases, with 9 bases left in between. CDR3 length equals 12 residues. Germline values: CDR1 SQVTM, CDR2 ANQGSEA. The CDR3 bases are TGCAGCGTTGAGACAGCCGCCTATGGCTACACCTTC. Protein product: CSVETAAYGYTF. Full variable domain (outside the CDR3, taken from reference TRBV29-1 and TRBJ1-2): SAVISQKPSRDICQRGTSLTIQCQVDSQVTMMFWYRQQPGQSLTLIATANQGSEATYESGFVIDKFPISRPNLTFSTLTVSNMSPEDSSIYLCSVETAAYGYTFGSGTRLTVV.

The V and J genes are TRBV27 and TRBJ2-7, with 8 bases identical to TRBD1. Unmatched junction bases numbered 7, after V lost 6 bases and J lost 3 bases. The germline V gene has CDR1 MNHEY and CDR2 SMNVEV (reference sequence). The CDR3 totals 14 residues. The CDR3 reads CASRPGQVIYEQYF. DNA of the CDR3: TGTGCCAGCAGGCCGGGACAGGTAATCTACGAGCAGTACTTC.

This chain links TRBV27 with TRBJ2-7; TRBD2 matches 11 bases. The germline V gene has CDR1 MNHEY and CDR2 SMNVEV (reference sequence). The V gene end was trimmed by 5 bases and the J gene end by 4 bases; junction bases not matched to a gene: 7. The CDR3 covers 15 residues. Here the CDR3 DNA reads TGTGCCAGCAGTATTCTAGCGGGAGGTTCTTACGAGCAGTACTTC. The encoded protein is CASSILAGGSYEQYF.

V gene TRBV27 combines with J gene TRBJ1-5; weak D call: TRBD1 (5 bases). The V end lost 4 bases, the J end lost 3 bases, and 13 bases lay between the germline ends. The CDR3 sequence is 15 residues long. The germline V gene encodes CDR1 MNHEY and CDR2 SMNVEV (reference sequence). The CDR3 DNA is TGTGCCAGCAGTTATGCGGGACGCCCCAATCAGCCCCAGCATTTT. It encodes CASSYAGRPNQPQHF.

The rearrangement uses TRBV27 and TRBJ2-1; TRBD2 agrees at 10 bases. The CDR3 is 15 amino acids. Germline V gives CDR1 MNHEY, CDR2 SMNVEV (reference sequence). Trimming at V came to 3 bases and at J to 5 bases, leaving 4 bases not matched to a gene. This CDR3 is CASSFSGRENNEQFF. The CDR3 region has the DNA TGTGCCAGCAGTTTCAGCGGGAGGGAAAACAATGAGCAGTTCTTC.

This clone was seen only a few times. V is TRBV5-1 and J is TRBJ1-4; D unclear. Germline assignment: CDR1 SGHRS and CDR2 YFSETQ. The V and J ends lost 0 bases and 8 bases respectively, with 11 bases between them. The CDR3 sequence is 14 residues long. The CDR3 coding sequence is TGCGCCAGCAGCTTGGGGTCGGAGGGCGAAAAACTGTTTTTT. The encoded protein is CASSLGSEGEKLFF.

J is TRBJ2-7 and V is TRBV27; D is uncertain. The V and J ends lost 3 bases and 0 bases respectively, with 12 bases between them. Germline values: CDR1 MNHEY, CDR2 SMNVEV (reference sequence). The CDR3 runs to 15 residues. The CDR3 DNA follows: TGTGCCAGCAGTTTGTACGGCGGTTTCTCCTACGAGCAGTACTTC. Protein: CASSLYGGFSYEQYF.

The chain joins TRBV5-1 to TRBJ1-4; 9 nucleotides line up with TRBD1. The junction had 11 bases not matched to a gene; V was cut back by 4 bases and J by 4 bases. In germline, CDR1 is SGHRS, CDR2 YFSETQ. The CDR3 totals 17 residues. The CDR3 DNA sequence: TGCGCCAGCAGCCCATCTGTTCTGGGACAGGGTAATGAAAAACTGTTTTTT. This translates into CASSPSVLGQGNEKLFF.

This chain's CDR3 is CASSQRQGVNTGELFF. The CDR3 DNA is TGTGCCAGCAGCCAACGACAGGGGGTGAACACCGGGGAGCTGTTTTTT. This chain joins TRBV11-3 and TRBJ2-2, with 9 bases aligning to TRBD1. The germline V gene encodes CDR1 SGHNT and CDR2 YENEEA. V dropped 5 bases and J dropped 1; count of bases not matched to a gene: 5. The CDR3 is made up of 16 amino acids.

For the CDR3, the DNA is TGTGCCAGCAGCTTAGTGACTGGGGGGTATGGCTACACCTTC. Its protein product is CASSLVTGGYGYTF. The V gene is TRBV7-2, the J gene TRBJ1-2; D possibly corresponds to TRBD1 (5 bases). Trimming removed 1 base at V and 5 bases at J, with 11 bases between. CDR1 and CDR2 (germline): SGHTA, FQGNSA. The CDR3 has 14 amino acids.

The chain uses TRBV9 and TRBJ2-3; D is perhaps TRBD2 (5 bases). The CDR3 extends over 15 amino acids. Germline CDR1 reads SGDLS; CDR2 reads YYNGEE. Trimming cost V 0 bases and J 3 bases, with 11 bases left between them. The CDR3 DNA reads as TGTGCCAGCAGCGTAGTACCGGGAACTACAGATACGCAGTATTTT. Its protein product is CASSVVPGTTDTQYF.

This clone was observed a few times. This chain connects TRBV19 to TRBJ2-1; tentatively, D is TRBD1 (6 bases). Trimming shortened V by 7 bases and J by 3 bases, and 13 bases separated the two germline ends. Germline values: CDR1 LNHDA, CDR2 SQIVND (reference sequence). The CDR3 loop spans 14 amino acids. DNA of the CDR3: TGTGCCAGTACCCCGGACAGCGTCTACAATGAGCAGTTCTTC. This encodes CASTPDSVYNEQFF.

This clone was seen a handful of times. The chain is built from TRBV28 and TRBJ1-1; D unclear. Germline loops: CDR1 MDHEN, CDR2 SYDVKM. This CDR3 region has 13 residues. The V gene lost 3 bases and the J gene lost 4 bases, with 9 bases spanning the gap. The CDR3 DNA is TGTGCCAGCAGTTTTTCACCGAGCACTGAAGCTTTCTTT. Translated: CASSFSPSTEAFF.

The CDR3 nucleotides are TGTGCCACCAGCAGAGATGCTACCCTGACTGAAGCTTTCTTT. Translated, it gives CATSRDATLTEAFF. The J gene is TRBJ1-1, the V gene TRBV15; D gene ambiguous. The CDR3 runs to 14 residues. CDR1 and CDR2 (germline): LNHNV, YYDKDF (reference sequence). Trimming shortened V by 0 bases and J by 5 bases, and 10 bases separated the two germline ends. Full variable domain (remainder filled in from reference TRBV15 and TRBJ1-1): DAMVIQNPRYQVTQFGKPVTLSCSQTLNHNVMYWYQQKSSQAPKLLFHYYDKDFNNEADTPDNFQSRRPNTSFCFLDIRSPGLGDTAMYLCATSRDATLTEAFFGQGTRLTVV.

The chain employs TRBV20-1 and TRBJ2-1; D is possibly TRBD2 (5 bases). CDR1 and CDR2 from the germline V gene are DFQATT and SNEGSKA (reference sequence). V was trimmed by 5 bases and J by 12 bases, leaving 14 bases between them. The CDR3 consists of 11 residues. The CDR3 loop is CSAGTRERQFF. The CDR3, as DNA: TGCAGTGCTGGCACTAGGGAGAGGCAGTTCTTC.

The CDR3: CASSFRQVCYGYTF. In DNA form, the CDR3 reads TGTGCCAGCAGCTTTAGACAGGTGTGCTATGGCTACACCTTC. The chain employs TRBV7-3 and TRBJ1-2, with D possibly being TRBD1 (6 bases). The germline V gene encodes CDR1 SGHTA and CDR2 FQGTGA. The CDR3 runs 14 residues. Trimming removed 3 bases from V and 4 bases from J, with 12 bases in between.

The gene calls are TRBV11-3 and TRBJ2-1, with TRBD2 matching over 7 bases. Trimming cost V 3 bases and J 7 bases; bases outside gene matches: 9. Germline V gene lookup returns CDR1 SGHNT and CDR2 YENEEA. The CDR3 consists of 15 residues. The CDR3 loop is CASSLRGLAENEQFF. In DNA, the CDR3 is TGTGCCAGCAGCTTGCGAGGGCTAGCGGAAAATGAGCAGTTCTTC.

The rearrangement uses TRBV5-1 and TRBJ1-2; 7 nucleotides line up with TRBD1. This CDR3 contains 14 residues. J lost 6 bases, V lost 1 base, and 6 bases had no gene match. The germline gives CDR1 SGHRS, CDR2 YFSETQ. The CDR3 DNA is TGCGCCAGCAGCTTGAACGACAGGGACCATGGCTACACCTTC. Its translation is CASSLNDRDHGYTF.

The CDR3 bases are TGTGCCAGCAACTTAAGGACAGAAACCCTGAACACTGAAGCTTTCTTT. It specifies CASNLRTETLNTEAFF. The chain has TRBV2 and TRBJ1-1, with D maybe TRBD1 (6 bases). Trimming pared 7 bases from V and 0 bases from J, leaving 18 bases between. The germline gives CDR1 SNHLY, CDR2 FYNNEI. The CDR3 is 16 residues long. Filled out from reference TRBV2 and TRBJ1-1, the complete variable domain reads EPEVTQTPSHQVTQMGQEVILRCVPISNHLYFYWYRQILGQKVEFLVSFYNNEISEKSEIFDDQFSVERPDGSNFTLKIRSTKLEDSAMYFCASNLRTETLNTEAFFGQGTRLTVV.

The rearrangement joins TRBV10-3 to TRBJ2-7; D possibly corresponds to TRBD2 (6 bases). The germline V gene encodes CDR1 ENHRY and CDR2 SYGVKD. This CDR3 is built from 14 residues. Trimming removed 4 bases from V and 1 base from J, with 11 bases in between. DNA of the CDR3: TGTGCCATCAGTGCGGCTAGCGCGTCCTACGAGCAGTACTTC. It encodes CAISAASASYEQYF.

This clone was found a few times. The V gene is TRBV5-1, the J gene TRBJ2-6; 7 positions match TRBD1. The CDR3 runs to 15 residues. Per germline, CDR1 SGHRS and CDR2 YFSETQ. The V gene end was trimmed by 4 bases and the J gene end by 2 bases; junction bases not matched to a gene: 3. This chain's CDR3 is CASSVTGTGANVLTF. The CDR3 nucleotides read TGCGCCAGCAGCGTGACAGGGACTGGGGCCAACGTCCTGACTTTC.

In its sample, this clone was seen once. This rearrangement joins TRBV5-1 to TRBJ2-2; D call uncertain. With 5 bases removed from V and 2 bases from J, the gap between germline ends came to 7 bases. CDR3 length: 13 residues. Germline CDR1 and CDR2: SGHRS and YFSETQ. The CDR3 DNA reads as TGCGCCAGCAGTTTGCAAAACACCGGGGAGCTGTTTTTT. Its translation: CASSLQNTGELFF.

This clone was seen a single time. V and J are TRBV6-6 and TRBJ2-7; TRBD2 matches 8 bases. The V and J ends lost 5 bases and 6 bases, in that order; junction bases with no gene match: 3. Germline CDR1 is MNHNY and CDR2 is SVGAGI (reference sequence). The CDR3 totals 12 residues. The CDR3 spells CASSGLASEQYF. The CDR3, as DNA: TGTGCCAGCAGTGGACTAGCTTCCGAGCAGTACTTC.

A note on this clone: Germline is not matched at one junction end, which may reflect a read error. The CDR3 here is CASSPSVLNTGGLFF. In nucleotides, the CDR3 is TGTGCCAGCAGCCCAAGTGTTCTCAACACCGGGGGGCTGTTTTTT. The rearrangement uses TRBV7-2 and TRBJ2-2; a possible D gene is TRBD2 (6 bases). The CDR3 sequence is 15 residues long. Germline loops: CDR1 SGHTA, CDR2 FQGNSA.